This TCR beta chain was captured by sequencing in a study of OX40 agonist ivuxolimab in advanced cancers. Overall study context: Dosing consisted of intravenous ivuxolimab at 0.01 to 10 mg/kg every 2 weeks. Study-level results: Not determined was the antigen specificity of the expanded peripheral T cells.

The repertoire was sequenced with immunoSEQ multiplex PCR; TCRdb's copy has only in-frame clones and lacks some. The sample records 50,000 to 75,000 clones, approximately 93% being singletons. Collection of blood occurred at baseline, at cycle 4 day 1, and at cycle 7 day 1. CDR1 is SEHNR and CDR2 is FQNEAQ in the germline V gene (reference sequence). The CDR3 sequence is 13 residues long. The V gene lost 4 bases and the J gene lost 4 bases, with 7 bases spanning the gap. This clone was seen a single time. What it binds is not known. Sequenced material: CD4+ or CD8+ T cells sorted from blood, taken in a trial of the OX40 agonist ivuxolimab. The origin of this receptor is an adult with an advanced solid tumor such as melanoma, head and neck, liver or kidney cancer. This chain links TRBV7-9 with TRBJ1-4; perhaps TRBD1 as D (5 bases). CDR3 residues: CASSSDINEKLFF. CDR3 in DNA: TGTGCCAGCAGCTCGGACATTAATGAAAAACTGTTTTTT.